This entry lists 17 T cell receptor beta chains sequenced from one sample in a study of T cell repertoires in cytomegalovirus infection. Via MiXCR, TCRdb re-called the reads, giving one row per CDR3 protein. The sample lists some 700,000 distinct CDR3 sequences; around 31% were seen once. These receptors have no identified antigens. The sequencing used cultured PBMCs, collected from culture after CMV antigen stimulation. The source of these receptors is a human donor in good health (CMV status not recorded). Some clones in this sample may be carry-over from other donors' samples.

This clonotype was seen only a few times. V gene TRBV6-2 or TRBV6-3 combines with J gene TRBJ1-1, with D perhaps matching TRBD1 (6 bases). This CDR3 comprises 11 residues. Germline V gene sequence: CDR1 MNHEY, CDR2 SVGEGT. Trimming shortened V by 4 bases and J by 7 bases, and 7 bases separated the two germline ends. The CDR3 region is CASSWGREAFF. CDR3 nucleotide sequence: TGTGCCAGCAGTTGGGGGCGTGAAGCTTTCTTT.

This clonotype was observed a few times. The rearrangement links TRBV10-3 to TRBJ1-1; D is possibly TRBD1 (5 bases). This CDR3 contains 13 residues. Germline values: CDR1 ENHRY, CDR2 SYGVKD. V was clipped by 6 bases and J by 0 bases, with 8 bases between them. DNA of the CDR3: TGTGCCATCAGCAACAGGCTGAACACTGAAGCTTTCTTT. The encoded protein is CAISNRLNTEAFF.

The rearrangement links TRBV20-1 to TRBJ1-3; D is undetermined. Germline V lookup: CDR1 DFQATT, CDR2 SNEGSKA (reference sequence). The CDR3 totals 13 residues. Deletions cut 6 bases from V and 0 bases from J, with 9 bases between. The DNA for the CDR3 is TGCAGTGCCCCAGAGAGCTCTGGAAACACCATATATTTT. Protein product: CSAPESSGNTIYF.

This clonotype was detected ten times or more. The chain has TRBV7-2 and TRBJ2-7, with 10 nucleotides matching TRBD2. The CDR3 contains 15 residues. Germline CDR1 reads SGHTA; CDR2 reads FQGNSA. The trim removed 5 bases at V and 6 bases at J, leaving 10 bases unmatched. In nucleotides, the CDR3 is TGTGCCAGCAGCCTCCAGCGGGAGGGCCAAGGCGAGCAGTACTTC. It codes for CASSLQREGQGEQYF.

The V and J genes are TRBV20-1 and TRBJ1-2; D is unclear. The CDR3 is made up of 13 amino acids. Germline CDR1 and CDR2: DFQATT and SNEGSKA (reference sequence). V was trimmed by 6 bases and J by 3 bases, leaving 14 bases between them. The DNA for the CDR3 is TGCAGTGCACCGGCACGGTTAGACTATGGCTACACCTTC. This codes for CSAPARLDYGYTF.

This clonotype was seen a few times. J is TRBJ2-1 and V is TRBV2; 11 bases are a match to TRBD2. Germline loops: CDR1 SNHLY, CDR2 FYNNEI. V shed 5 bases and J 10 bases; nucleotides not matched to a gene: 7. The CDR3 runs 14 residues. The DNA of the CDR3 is TGTGCCAGCAGTCGACTAGCGGGGCAATCGGAGCAGTTCTTC. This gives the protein CASSRLAGQSEQFF.

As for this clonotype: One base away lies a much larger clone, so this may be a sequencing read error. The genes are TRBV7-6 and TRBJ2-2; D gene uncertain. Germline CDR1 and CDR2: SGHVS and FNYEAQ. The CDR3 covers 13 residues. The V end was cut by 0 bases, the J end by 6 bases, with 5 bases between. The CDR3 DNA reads TGTGCCAGCAGCTTAGCGGCGCCCGGGGAGCTGTTTTTT. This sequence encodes CASSLAAPGELFF. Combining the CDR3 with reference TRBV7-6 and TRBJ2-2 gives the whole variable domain GAGVSQSPRYKVTKRGQDVALRCDPISGHVSLYWYRQALGQGPEFLTYFNYEAQQDKSGLPNDRFSAERPEGSISTLTIQRTEQRDSAMYRCASSLAAPGELFFGEGSRLTVL.

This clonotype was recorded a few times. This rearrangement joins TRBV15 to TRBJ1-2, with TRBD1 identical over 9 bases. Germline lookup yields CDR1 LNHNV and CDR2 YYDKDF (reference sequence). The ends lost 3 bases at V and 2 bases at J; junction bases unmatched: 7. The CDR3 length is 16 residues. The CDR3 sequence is CATSRDRGHLNYGYTF. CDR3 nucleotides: TGTGCCACCAGCAGGGACAGGGGCCACCTAAACTATGGCTACACCTTC.

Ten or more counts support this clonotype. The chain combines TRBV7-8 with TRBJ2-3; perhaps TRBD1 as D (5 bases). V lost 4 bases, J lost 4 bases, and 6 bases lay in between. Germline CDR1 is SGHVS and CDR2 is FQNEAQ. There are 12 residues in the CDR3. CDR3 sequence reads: CASSSTADTQYF. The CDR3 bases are TGTGCCAGCAGCTCGACAGCAGATACGCAGTATTTT.

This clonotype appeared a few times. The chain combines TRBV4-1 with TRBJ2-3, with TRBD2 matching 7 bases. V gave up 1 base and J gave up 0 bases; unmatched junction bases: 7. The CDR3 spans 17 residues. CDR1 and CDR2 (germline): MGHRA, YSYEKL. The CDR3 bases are TGCGCCAGCAGCCAAGGGCTAGGGACTATCAGCACAGATACGCAGTATTTT. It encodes CASSQGLGTISTDTQYF.

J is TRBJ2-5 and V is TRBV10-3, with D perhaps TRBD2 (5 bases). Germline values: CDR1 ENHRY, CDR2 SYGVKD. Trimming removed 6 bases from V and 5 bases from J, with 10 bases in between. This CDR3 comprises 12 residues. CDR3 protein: CAIRASNETQYF. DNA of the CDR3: TGTGCCATCAGGGCTAGCAACGAGACCCAGTACTTC.

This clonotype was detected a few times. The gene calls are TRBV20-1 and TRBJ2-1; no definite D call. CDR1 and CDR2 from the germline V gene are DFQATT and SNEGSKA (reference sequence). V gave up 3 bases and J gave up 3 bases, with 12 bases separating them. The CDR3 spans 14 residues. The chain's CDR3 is CSASRQDLYNEQFF. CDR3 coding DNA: TGCAGTGCTAGTCGTCAGGACCTCTACAATGAGCAGTTCTTC.

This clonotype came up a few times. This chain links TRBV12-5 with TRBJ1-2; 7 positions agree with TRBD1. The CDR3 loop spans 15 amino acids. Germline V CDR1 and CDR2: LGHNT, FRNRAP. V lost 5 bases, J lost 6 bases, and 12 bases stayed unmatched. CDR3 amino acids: CASGHRDRLSDGYTF. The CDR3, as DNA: TGTGCTAGTGGTCACCGGGACAGACTATCGGATGGCTACACCTTC.

This CDR3 reads CSAIWGGSYEQYF. The DNA for the CDR3 is TGCAGTGCTATTTGGGGGGGCTCCTACGAGCAGTACTTC. The chain recombines TRBV20-1 with TRBJ2-7, with 7 bases matching TRBD2. The CDR3 consists of 13 residues. Germline CDR1 reads DFQATT; CDR2 reads SNEGSKA (reference sequence). V lost 4 bases to trimming and J lost 0 bases; unmatched junction nucleotides: 3.

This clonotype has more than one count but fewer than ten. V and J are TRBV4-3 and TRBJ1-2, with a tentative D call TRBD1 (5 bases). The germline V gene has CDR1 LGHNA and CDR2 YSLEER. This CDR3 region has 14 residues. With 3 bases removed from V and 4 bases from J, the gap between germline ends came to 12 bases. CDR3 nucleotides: TGCGCCAGCAGCCAGTCTGGGACGGCCTATGGCTACACCTTC. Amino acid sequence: CASSQSGTAYGYTF.

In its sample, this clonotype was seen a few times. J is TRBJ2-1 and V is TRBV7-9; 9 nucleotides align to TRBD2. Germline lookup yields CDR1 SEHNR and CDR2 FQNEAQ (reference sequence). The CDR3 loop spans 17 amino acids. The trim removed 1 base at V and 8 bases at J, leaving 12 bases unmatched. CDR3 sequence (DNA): TGTGCCAGCAGCTTAGTTCCCCCCCAGCGGGAGGTCCATGAGCAGTTCTTC. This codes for CASSLVPPQREVHEQFF.

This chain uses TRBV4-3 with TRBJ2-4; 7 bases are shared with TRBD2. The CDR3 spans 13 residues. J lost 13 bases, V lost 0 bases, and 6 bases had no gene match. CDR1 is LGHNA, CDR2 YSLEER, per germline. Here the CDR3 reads CASSQELARVQYF. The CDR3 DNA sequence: TGCGCCAGCAGCCAAGAACTAGCGAGAGTACAGTACTTC.